This TCR beta chain was obtained from a study of shared T cell receptors in the human thymus (dated by TCRdb to the early 2020s). Context from the whole study: The study examined how self-reactive, shared T-cell receptor alpha chains are generated in the human thymus.

This clone was seen a handful of times. Its target antigen remains unknown. Base qualities are not at hand, and no much larger clone is one base apart. This specimen includes other DNA sequences encoding the same CDR3. Libraries were constructed by the immunoSEQ multiplex PCR assay. TCRdb obtained this table from immuneACCESS and retained in-frame rearrangements with V and J assigned. These tables miss some clones; where compared with another copy, unresolved V genes account for less than half of the shortfall, and the remainder is unexplained. The sample table contains 720,000 or so clones; only one count was recorded for over 75% of them. The ten largest clonotypes hold more than 0.01% of the sample. CDR1 MGHDK and CDR2 SYGVNS were looked up in the germline V gene. Between the V and J ends, shortened by 2 bases and 4 bases respectively, the junction contains 9 bases. Including cysteine and phenylalanine, the CDR3 has 13 amino acids. CDR3 DNA is the only sequence kept; it has 39 bases, read in frame from the first base.

These data are also associated with another study on human thymus T cells. In that second paper, the authors write: Donors were immunologically healthy infants undergoing open corrective cardiac surgery for congenital heart defects in Finland. Thymus tissue was collected as surgical resects that were removed during corrective cardiac surgery. Biased V and J gene segment usage appeared to be present in both thymic and peripheral blood repertoires. The related research reported highly overlapping thymic TCR repertoires among unrelated individuals. TCR alpha and beta repertoires from fewer than ten infant thymus samples and a few related peripheral blood samples were characterized in the study. Donor ages ranging from about 7 to 250 days were recorded, and more than 5 male and a couple of female infants were included in the cohort. After being mechanically released from the tissue, thymocytes were kept at -70 degrees C in pellets of about 8.5-32 million cells. A QIAsymphony instrument was used to extract genomic DNA from frozen cell pellets. The immunoSEQ multiplex PCR assay was used to amplify the TCRB and TCRAD loci from a standardized amount of quality-controlled genomic DNA. The amplicons covered the V(D)J region and were long enough to include the CDR3 and to identify the V and J genes. The amplicons were sequenced on an Illumina platform via the commercial immunoSEQ service. Primer bias and sequencing errors were corrected as previously described, and TCRAD and TCRB definitions were based on the IMGT database. immunoSEQ Analyzer 3.0 and VDJTools were used for repertoire analysis, which covered basic statistics, V/J segment usage, diversity estimates, rarefaction and pairwise overlap. Chao1, ChaoE, Efron-Thisted, Shannon and inverse Simpson indices were used to estimate diversity, which was also estimated on datasets down-sampled to the smallest sample. Repertoire overlap was determined by strict matching of CDR3 nucleotide sequence, V gene and J gene, and Jaccard-based multidimensional scaling clustering was applied. Thymus samples yielded on average about 810,000 unique TCRB clonotypes, compared with 80,000 to 85,000 from blood samples.

The sequence links TRBV25-1 to TRBJ2-7; TRBD2 could be the D gene, as 6 bases match. The receptor comes from a girl under three years old with a congenital heart defect. Donor details come from another sample of the same person, matched by shared clones. Sequenced: thymocytes. The nucleotides are TGTGCCAGCAGTGAAGGGGGGAAATACGAGCAGTACTTC. This translates into CASSEGGKYEQYF.